The 28 T cell receptor beta chains listed next were all sequenced from one sample in a study of T cells in Graves' hyperthyroidism and ophthalmopathy. Amplification of TCR beta CDR3 regions used RNA as the template. HTBI primers drove first-round RT-PCR of the TCR CDR3. TCRdb reanalysed the multiplex PCR reads using MiXCR and keeps one entry per CDR3 protein. The sample carries approximately 150,000 distinct CDR3 sequences, over 8% recorded once. Sequencing used blood. The origin of the receptors is a woman under 30 with Graves' hyperthyroidism that later progressed to Graves' ophthalmopathy.

The sample holds a few counts of this clonotype. The chain carries TRBV3-1 and TRBJ1-2; no reliable D call. V was cut by 0 bases and J by 6 bases, with 14 bases left in between. The length of the CDR3 is 15 residues. Germline CDR1 is LGHDT and CDR2 is YNNKEL (reference sequence). The CDR3 reads CASSQDPPAGHGYTF. CDR3 sequence (DNA): TGTGCCAGCAGCCAAGACCCGCCAGCAGGACATGGCTACACCTTC.

The V call is TRBV4-1, the J call TRBJ2-1; 10 nucleotides align to TRBD2. CDR3 size: 17 residues. CDR1 is MGHRA and CDR2 is YSYEKL in the germline V gene. The trim removed 4 bases at V and 0 bases at J, leaving 6 bases unmatched. As DNA, the CDR3 is TGCGCCAGCAGCCTGGGACTAGCGCCAACCTCCTACAATGAGCAGTTCTTC. It translates to CASSLGLAPTSYNEQFF.

The chain has TRBV20-1 and TRBJ2-1, with 10 positions matching TRBD2. Trimming took 4 bases from V and 6 from J; bases not matched to a gene: 9. The germline CDR1 and CDR2 sequences are DFQATT and SNEGSKA (reference sequence). The CDR3 extends over 15 amino acids. CDR3 amino acids: CSAKGSGGAPNEQFF. CDR3 nucleotides: TGCAGTGCTAAGGGGAGCGGGGGGGCCCCCAATGAGCAGTTCTTC.

The V gene is TRBV15, the J gene TRBJ1-4; no definite D call. V was clipped by 3 bases and J by 9 bases, with 11 bases between them. CDR3 length: 13 residues. CDR1 LNHNV and CDR2 YYDKDF come from the germline V gene (reference sequence). DNA for the CDR3: TGTGCCACCAGCAGTGACGATGGGAAAAAACTGTTTTTT. Protein product: CATSSDDGKKLFF.

This clonotype was seen ten or more times. This chain connects TRBV7-2 to TRBJ2-3; weak D call: TRBD1 (5 bases). Germline loops: CDR1 SGHTA, CDR2 FQGNSA. V was shortened by 1 base and J by 2 bases, with 10 bases between the two germline ends. The CDR3 totals 15 residues. Written as DNA, the CDR3 is TGTGCCAGCAGCTTAGACTACAGGATCACAGATACGCAGTATTTT. It specifies CASSLDYRITDTQYF.

V usage is TRBV4-1 and J usage is TRBJ2-2; no definite D call. Trimming took 4 bases from V and 0 from J, leaving 9 bases between them. The CDR3 extends over 15 amino acids. The germline V gene has CDR1 MGHRA and CDR2 YSYEKL. The CDR3 spells CASSRGPSNTGELFF. For the CDR3, the DNA is TGCGCCAGCAGCCGGGGTCCCTCGAACACCGGGGAGCTGTTTTTT.

In regard to this clonotype: A much more abundant neighbour one base away suggests this may be a read error. The V gene is TRBV18, the J gene TRBJ1-1; D gene unclear. Germline CDR1 KGHSH, CDR2 LQKENI. This CDR3 region has 15 residues. The germline V and J ends were trimmed by 1 base and 2 bases, with 11 bases remaining between them. The CDR3: CASSPHGTLNTEAFF. CDR3 coding DNA: TGTGCCAGCTCACCACACGGCACCCTAAACACTGAAGCTTTCTTT.

The table lists this clonotype with a few counts. The J gene is TRBJ2-6, the V gene TRBV13; D gene uncertain. Germline assignment: CDR1 PRHDT and CDR2 FYEKMQ (reference sequence). The CDR3 spans 14 residues. Trimming took 3 bases from V and 0 from J, leaving 3 bases between them. The CDR3 spells CASSFLSGANVLTF. The CDR3 bases are TGTGCCAGCAGCTTTCTCTCTGGGGCCAACGTCCTGACTTTC.

This clonotype occurred many times. The gene calls are TRBV5-1 and TRBJ2-1; possible D gene TRBD1, 7 bases. CDR3 size: 12 residues. Per the germline V gene, CDR1 is SGHRS and CDR2 is YFSETQ. Trimming took 4 bases from V and 9 from J, leaving 11 bases between them. CDR3 nucleotide sequence: TGCGCCAGCAGCCGGAGGGGGCTTGAGCAGTTCTTC. Encoded protein: CASSRRGLEQFF. Full variable domain (outside the CDR3, taken from reference TRBV5-1 and TRBJ2-1): KAGVTQTPRYLIKTRGQQVTLSCSPISGHRSVSWYQQTPGQGLQFLFEYFSETQRNKGNFPGRFSGRQFSNSRSEMNVSTLELGDSALYLCASSRRGLEQFFGPGTRLTVL.

Ten or more counts support this clonotype. The V gene is TRBV30, the J gene TRBJ2-5; maybe TRBD1 (5 bases). This CDR3 comprises 12 residues. V dropped 2 bases and J dropped 5 bases, with 9 bases sitting between them. CDR1 GTSNPN and CDR2 SVGIG come from the germline V gene (reference sequence). For the CDR3, the DNA is TGTGCCTGGAGTCCAGGGCGGGAGACCCAGTACTTC. It yields the protein CAWSPGRETQYF.

This clonotype was detected ten times or more. The CDR3 protein is CASNRQGDNTEAFF. The CDR3 DNA reads as TGTGCCAGCAATAGACAGGGAGATAACACTGAAGCTTTCTTT. This rearrangement joins TRBV12-3 or TRBV12-4 to TRBJ1-1, with TRBD1 identical over 7 bases. Germline trimming cut 7 bases from V and 2 bases from J; bases unmatched to any gene: 7. This CDR3 is built from 14 residues.

The chain employs TRBV9 and TRBJ2-2; the match to TRBD1 covers 8 bases. Germline loops: CDR1 SGDLS, CDR2 YYNGEE. With 4 bases clipped from V and 1 base from J, the junction kept 3 bases outside the gene matches. The CDR3 runs to 15 residues. CDR3 DNA sequence: TGTGCCAGCAGCTTCGGACAGGGGAACACCGGGGAGCTGTTTTTT. It encodes CASSFGQGNTGELFF.

The J gene is TRBJ1-3, the V gene TRBV30; D is ambiguous. The CDR3 runs to 12 residues. Trimming took 5 bases from V and 4 from J, leaving 9 bases between them. Germline V gene lookup returns CDR1 GTSNPN and CDR2 SVGIG (reference sequence). The CDR3: CAWLAGGNTIYF. The CDR3 region has the DNA TGTGCCTGGCTTGCGGGGGGAAACACCATATATTTT.

Many counts were recorded for this clonotype. The rearrangement joins TRBV15 to TRBJ1-5; the match to TRBD1 covers 7 bases. The V gene end was trimmed by 6 bases and the J gene end by 6 bases; junction bases not matched to a gene: 8. Germline V lookup: CDR1 LNHNV, CDR2 YYDKDF (reference sequence). The CDR3 consists of 14 residues. CDR3: CATSGGGAVQPQHF. CDR3 nucleotides: TGTGCCACCAGTGGAGGGGGCGCAGTTCAGCCCCAGCATTTT.

A few counts support this clonotype. The genes are TRBV4-1 and TRBJ2-3; D remains unclear. Germline V gene data show CDR1 as MGHRA and CDR2 as YSYEKL. V dropped 3 bases and J dropped 3 bases, with 7 bases sitting between them. The CDR3 extends over 13 amino acids. The CDR3: CASSHDGTDTQYF. The CDR3 DNA is TGCGCCAGCAGCCACGACGGTACAGATACGCAGTATTTT.

Many counts were recorded for this clonotype. The gene calls are TRBV2 and TRBJ1-2; D possibly corresponds to TRBD1 (5 bases). Trimming took off 8 bases at V and 5 bases at J, with 15 bases between the two ends. From germline, CDR1 is SNHLY and CDR2 FYNNEI. This CDR3 is 13 amino acids long. CDR3 nucleotides: TGTGCCAGCGGCGACAGAGATCTATATGGCTACACCTTC. This translates into CASGDRDLYGYTF.

In its sample, this clonotype was seen many times. V usage is TRBV20-1 and J usage is TRBJ2-3, with 9 bases that match TRBD1. This CDR3 contains 12 residues. Germline assignment: CDR1 DFQATT and CDR2 SNEGSKA (reference sequence). V lost 5 bases and J lost 8; bases outside the gene matches: 5. This CDR3 is CSAGDRVVTQYF. Written as DNA, the CDR3 is TGCAGTGCTGGGGACAGGGTAGTTACGCAGTATTTT.

Many counts were recorded for this clonotype. This chain uses TRBV2 with TRBJ2-1; possibly TRBD1 or TRBD2 for D (6 bases each). This CDR3 is built from 14 residues. The germline CDR1 and CDR2 sequences are SNHLY and FYNNEI. V was cut by 2 bases and J by 8 bases, with 13 bases left in between. The CDR3 DNA follows: TGTGCCAGCAGTGAAAGTAAGGGGGGCGATGAGCAGTTCTTC. Residues: CASSESKGGDEQFF.

There are many counts of this clonotype. The rearrangement joins TRBV18 to TRBJ1-1; the D is unclear. Germline V gene sequence: CDR1 KGHSH, CDR2 LQKENI. Between the trimmed V and J ends, which lost 1 base and 0 bases, there was a span of 12 bases. The length of the CDR3 is 16 residues. This CDR3 reads CASSPRNGDLNTEAFF. The CDR3 nucleotides are TGTGCCAGCTCACCACGGAATGGCGACTTGAACACTGAAGCTTTCTTT.

This clonotype was recorded many times. The V and J genes are TRBV12-3 or TRBV12-4 and TRBJ2-5; 11 bases line up with TRBD2. The trim removed 6 bases at V and 4 bases at J, leaving 13 bases unmatched. This CDR3 contains 17 residues. The CDR3 DNA is TGTGCCAGCAGAACTTTACTAGCGGGAGTAGGGCCAGAGACCCAGTACTTC. Translation: CASRTLLAGVGPETQYF.

This chain joins TRBV25-1 and TRBJ1-2; D is perhaps TRBD1 (6 bases). V gave up 3 bases and J gave up 0 bases, with 11 bases separating them. The length of the CDR3 is 15 residues. Germline loops: CDR1 MGHDK, CDR2 SYGVNS. The CDR3 DNA reads TGTGCCAGCAGTGAGCCCGGGACAACTAACTATGGCTACACCTTC. Translation gives CASSEPGTTNYGYTF.

This clonotype was counted at least ten times. The rearrangement uses TRBV6-1 and TRBJ2-5; D is unresolved. Germline lookup yields CDR1 MNHNS and CDR2 SASEGT. The V end was cut by 2 bases, the J end by 1 base, with 8 bases between. There are 14 residues in the CDR3. This CDR3 reads CASSEMTVQETQYF. CDR3 DNA: TGTGCCAGCAGTGAAATGACGGTCCAAGAGACCCAGTACTTC.

This clonotype was counted at least ten times. The chain has TRBV19 and TRBJ1-4; D call uncertain. The CDR3 spans 13 residues. Trimming removed 9 bases at V and 0 bases at J, with 8 bases between. Looked up from germline, CDR1 is LNHDA and CDR2 is SQIVND (reference sequence). CDR3 loop: CASCPSTNEKLFF. The CDR3, as DNA: TGTGCCAGCTGCCCGTCAACTAATGAAAAACTGTTTTTT.

This clonotype was detected many times. The chain joins TRBV19 to TRBJ2-5; 10 bases are a match to TRBD2. The CDR3 spans 14 residues. Trimming removed 6 bases from V and 5 bases from J; junction bases left unmatched: 6. Per the germline V gene, CDR1 is LNHDA and CDR2 is SQIVND (reference sequence). This CDR3 reads CASSPASGSETQYF. DNA for the CDR3: TGTGCCAGTAGCCCCGCTAGCGGGAGCGAGACCCAGTACTTC.

This clonotype was recorded at least ten times. The chain recombines TRBV28 with TRBJ1-4; D might be TRBD1 (5 bases). Germline V CDR1 and CDR2: MDHEN, SYDVKM. CDR3 size: 15 residues. The V end was cut by 3 bases, the J end by 8 bases, with 16 bases between. CDR3: CASSFFGGRGEKLFF. The CDR3 coding sequence is TGTGCCAGCAGTTTCTTCGGGGGAAGAGGGGAAAAACTGTTTTTT. Supplemented by reference TRBV28 and TRBJ1-4, the full variable domain reads DVKVTQSSRYLVKRTGEKVFLECVQDMDHENMFWYRQDPGLGLRLIYFSYDVKMKEKGDIPEGYSVSREKKERFSLILESASTNQTSMYLCASSFFGGRGEKLFFGSGTQLSVL.

This clonotype was counted ten times or more. The V call is TRBV27, the J call TRBJ2-7; D might be TRBD1 (6 bases). CDR3 length: 14 amino acids. Trimming took off 3 bases at V and 2 bases at J, with 11 bases between the two ends. The germline V gene encodes CDR1 MNHEY and CDR2 SMNVEV (reference sequence). The CDR3 sequence is CASSFRGGAYEQYF. The CDR3 bases are TGTGCCAGCAGTTTTCGTGGGGGCGCCTACGAGCAGTACTTC.

V and J are TRBV7-7 and TRBJ2-1; the match to TRBD1 covers 11 bases. The J segment lost 5 bases and the V segment lost 4 bases, leaving 7 bases of the junction unmatched. The CDR3 runs to 16 residues. CDR1 and CDR2 (germline): SSHAT, FNYEAQ (reference sequence). This CDR3 is CASSSSPGQGDNEQFF. CDR3 DNA sequence: TGTGCCAGCAGCTCATCGCCGGGACAGGGGGACAATGAGCAGTTCTTC.

This clonotype has a handful of counts. The V gene is TRBV3-1, the J gene TRBJ2-3, with no clear D. The CDR3 covers 13 residues. Germline V lookup: CDR1 LGHDT, CDR2 YNNKEL (reference sequence). Trimming pared 7 bases from V and 8 bases from J, leaving 16 bases between. CDR3 loop: CASKEYMSGTQYF. CDR3 in DNA: TGTGCCAGCAAGGAGTACATGTCGGGTACGCAGTATTTT.